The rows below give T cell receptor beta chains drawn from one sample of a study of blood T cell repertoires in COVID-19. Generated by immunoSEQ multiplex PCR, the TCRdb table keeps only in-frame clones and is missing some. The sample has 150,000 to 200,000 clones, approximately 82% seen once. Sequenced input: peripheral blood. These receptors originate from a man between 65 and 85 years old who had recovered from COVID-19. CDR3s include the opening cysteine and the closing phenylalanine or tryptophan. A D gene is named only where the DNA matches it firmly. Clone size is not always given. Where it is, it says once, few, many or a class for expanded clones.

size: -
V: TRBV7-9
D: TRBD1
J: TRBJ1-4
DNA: TGTGCCAGCAGCCCCGGACAGGGGGCGCCTGAAAAACTGTTTTTT
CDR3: CASSPGQGAPEKLFF

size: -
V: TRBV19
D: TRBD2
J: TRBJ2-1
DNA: TGTGCCAGTACGGGGCTAGCGGGTGATACCTACAATGAGCAGTTCTTC
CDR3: CASTGLAGDTYNEQFF

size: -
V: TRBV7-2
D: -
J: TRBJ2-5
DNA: TGTGCCAGCAGCGGAGAACCATACGGCGGAGAGACCCAGTACTTC
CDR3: CASSGEPYGGETQYF

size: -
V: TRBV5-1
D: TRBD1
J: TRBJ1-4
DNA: TGCGCCAGCAGCTTGGGGGGACAGGGAGGTAATGAAAAACTGTTTTTT
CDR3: CASSLGGQGGNEKLFF

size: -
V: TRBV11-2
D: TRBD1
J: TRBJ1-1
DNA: TGTGCCAGCAGCCACGGGACAGGGAACACTGAAGCTTTCTTT
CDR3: CASSHGTGNTEAFF

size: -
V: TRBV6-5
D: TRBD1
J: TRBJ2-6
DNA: TGTGCCTTATCGGAGACAGGGGGCTTGGACGTCCTGACTTTC
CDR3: CALSETGGLDVLTF

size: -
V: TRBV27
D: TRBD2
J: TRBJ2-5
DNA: TGTGCCAGCAGTTTAATGGCTCGAACGGCAAGCGGGAGGGGTGAGACCCAGTACTTC
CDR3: CASSLMARTASGRGETQYF

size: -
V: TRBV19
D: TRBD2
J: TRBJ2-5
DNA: TGTGCCAGTAGTACTAGACTAGCGGGAGGTGAGACCCAGTACTTC
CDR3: CASSTRLAGGETQYF

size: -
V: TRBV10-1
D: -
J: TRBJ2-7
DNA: TGCGCCAGCAGTGAGGGAGTCTCCTACGAGCAGTACTTC
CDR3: CASSEGVSYEQYF

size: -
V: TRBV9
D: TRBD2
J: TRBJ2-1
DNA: TGTGCCAGCAGCGTAGCCGGGACTAAATACAATGAGCAGTTCTTC
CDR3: CASSVAGTKYNEQFF

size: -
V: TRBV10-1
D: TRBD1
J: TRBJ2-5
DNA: TGCGCCAGCAGTGATGGGACAGGGAGCCAGTACTTC
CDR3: CASSDGTGSQYF

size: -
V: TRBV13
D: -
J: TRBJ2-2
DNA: TGTGCCAGCAGCTCCCCTCAGGCCGGGGAGCTGTTTTTT
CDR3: CASSSPQAGELFF

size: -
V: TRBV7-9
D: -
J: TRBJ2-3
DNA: TGTGCCAGCAGCTTACCTGGCACAGATACGCAGTATTTT
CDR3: CASSLPGTDTQYF

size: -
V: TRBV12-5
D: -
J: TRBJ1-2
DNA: TGTGCTAGTGGTCTGACGGAAAGCGGCTTCTATGGCTACACCTTC
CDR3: CASGLTESGFYGYTF

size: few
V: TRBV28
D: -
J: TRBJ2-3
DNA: TGTGCCAGCAGTTTGAGGGATACGCAGTATTTT
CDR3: CASSLRDTQYF

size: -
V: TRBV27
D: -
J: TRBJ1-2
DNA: TGTGCCACCAGAACAGGGAACTATGGCTACACCTTC
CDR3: CATRTGNYGYTF

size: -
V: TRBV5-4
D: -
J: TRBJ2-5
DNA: TGTGCCAGCAGTCCTTCCGCTAGCAGTCAAGAGACCCAGTACTTC
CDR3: CASSPSASSQETQYF

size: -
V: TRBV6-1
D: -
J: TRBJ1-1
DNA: TGTGCCAGCAGTGAAAGGGACACCGCCGGTTTCTTT
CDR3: CASSERDTAGFF